This T cell receptor beta chain was captured by sequencing in a study of blood T cell repertoires in COVID-19. Study in general: Specimens from acute and convalescent COVID-19 originated in the United States, Italy and Spain. PBMCs, B-cell-depleted T cells, or T cells provided the cDNA or gDNA that made up the material.

Per the authors' pipeline: Nucleated cell counts were estimated from reference gene primer amplification. Some clones are missing from TCRdb's copy, which holds only in-frame ones; the method was immunoSEQ multiplex PCR. For V, J and clone size, that table is used; D and trimming come from the DNA. The sample consists of some 250,000 clones, around 89% of them appearing once. The CDR3 is 14 amino acids. The germline V gene encodes CDR1 SGHVS and CDR2 FQNEAQ. The ends lost 7 bases at V and 8 bases at J; junction bases unmatched: 10. This receptor was taken from a woman aged 40 to 55 who had recovered from COVID-19. The chain is built from TRBV7-8 and TRBJ1-4; TRBD1 aligns across 7 bases. The sample comprised peripheral blood. The CDR3 is CASTARRGWEKLFF. CDR3 sequence (DNA): TGTGCCAGCACCGCGCGCAGGGGGTGGGAAAAACTGTTTTTT.